This T cell receptor (beta chain) was captured by sequencing in a study of cytotoxic CD8 clonotypes in ibrutinib-treated CLL. Study in general: Among the samples, the mean was about 270,000 productive templates and 85,000 to 100,000 productive rearrangements.

CDR1 is SEHNR and CDR2 is FQNEAQ in the germline V gene (reference sequence). There are 16 residues in the CDR3. V lost 5 bases and J lost 5, with 18 bases in between. Comment on this clone: The antigen remains unidentified.

Findings of the study overall: Clonality at baseline surpassed age-matched healthy donors and tracked circulating CD8+ T-cell counts. Sustained-remission and progressing patients' sampling times differed. The clonality rise at ibrutinib response reflected private clonotype expansion.

Sequencing was performed with immunoSEQ multiplex PCR; in TCRdb, only in-frame clones are kept and a portion is missing. The repertoire holds roughly 70,000 clones, around 81% seen once, with around 7.7% in the top ten. This receptor was taken from a human donor with chronic lymphocytic leukemia. Material: PBMCs, obtained at disease progression, from a patient treated with ibrutinib. The rearrangement joins TRBV7-9 to TRBJ2-2; a possible D gene is TRBD2 (5 bases). The DNA for the CDR3 is TGTGCCAGCAGCGTCGAGGGCCTAGGGCTAACCGGGGAGCTGTTTTTT. Translation: CASSVEGLGLTGELFF.